This T cell receptor beta chain came from a study of blood T cell repertoires in COVID-19. The V end lost 1 base, the J end lost 3 bases, and 10 bases lay between the germline ends. The CDR3 length is 15 residues. Germline V gene data show CDR1 as MNHNS and CDR2 as SASEGT. Ages ranged from about 18 to 100 years, with residence in about 24 US areas. In its sample, this clone was seen once. Original data processing: Counts of nucleated cells, estimated from reference gene primer amplification, were obtained. The data were produced by immunoSEQ multiplex PCR, yet TCRdb's version contains in-frame clones alone and is incomplete. V and J calls and clone size are those listed in that table; D and trimming were worked out from the DNA. The table lists 150,000 to 200,000 clones, more than 70% of them singletons.

This rearrangement joins TRBV6-1 to TRBJ2-1; D is uncertain. This clonotype was obtained from a man aged 35-49 years who had recovered from COVID-19. Specimen: PBMCs or T cells enriched from blood (not recorded which). CDR3: CASSEVHSDYNEQFF. CDR3 bases: TGTGCCAGCAGTGAAGTTCACTCTGACTACAATGAGCAGTTCTTC.